The sequence of this TCR beta chain was determined in a study of blood T cell repertoires in COVID-19. This table comes from immunoSEQ multiplex PCR, and its TCRdb copy is limited to in-frame clones, with some not included. This table has about 270,000 clones, approximately 91% appearing once. Germline values: CDR1 SGHNT, CDR2 YYREEE (reference sequence). The CDR3 loop spans 15 amino acids. V was shortened by 2 bases and J by 4 bases, with 15 bases between the two germline ends. Each participant's cohort was designated according to participant-reported clinical history. This clonotype was obtained from a middle-aged woman with acute COVID-19. Sequencing was done on a sample of PBMCs or T cells enriched from blood (not recorded which). J is TRBJ1-1 and V is TRBV5-4; D not certain. The CDR3 protein is CASSFSTGSSTEAFF. Written as DNA, the CDR3 is TGTGCCAGCAGCTTTAGTACGGGATCGAGCACTGAAGCTTTCTTT.